These T cell receptor beta chains were read from a single sample in a study of Tregs in tolerant kidney transplant recipients. TCRdb's table, derived via immunoSEQ multiplex PCR, lists solely in-frame clones and lacks some. The sample contains 200,000 to 300,000 clones, roughly four fifths of which appear only once. The material sequenced was CD4+ T cells from blood. The receptor set was obtained from a human donor in good health. Both conserved end residues are part of each CDR3. A D gene is named only where the DNA matches it firmly. Size tells how often a clone was seen (once, few, many) or the class of an expanded clone, and some rows leave it out.

v_call: TRBV5-1; clone_size: -; d_call: -; j_call: TRBJ1-6; cdr3_aa: CASSLNGARGIDSPLHF; cdr3_nt: TGCGCCAGCAGCTTGAATGGGGCCCGGGGAATCGATTCACCCCTCCACTTT
v_call: TRBV7-2; clone_size: -; d_call: TRBD2; j_call: TRBJ2-1; cdr3_aa: CASSLGGINEQFF; cdr3_nt: TGTGCCAGCAGCTTGGGAGGGATCAATGAGCAGTTCTTC
v_call: TRBV13; clone_size: -; d_call: TRBD1; j_call: TRBJ2-2; cdr3_aa: CASSFAGTEITGELFF; cdr3_nt: TGTGCCAGCAGCTTCGCCGGGACAGAAATCACCGGGGAGCTGTTTTTT
v_call: TRBV15; clone_size: -; d_call: TRBD1; j_call: TRBJ1-4; cdr3_aa: CATRGTGLKEKLFF; cdr3_nt: TGTGCCACCAGAGGGACAGGATTGAAGGAAAAACTGTTTTTT
v_call: TRBV27; clone_size: -; d_call: TRBD2; j_call: TRBJ2-7; cdr3_aa: CASSFLGLAGEQYF; cdr3_nt: TGTGCCAGCAGTTTCTTGGGACTAGCGGGCGAGCAGTACTTC
v_call: TRBV7-6; clone_size: -; d_call: -; j_call: TRBJ2-5; cdr3_aa: CASSLVPTARRGETQYF; cdr3_nt: TGTGCCAGCAGCTTAGTCCCGACCGCTAGGCGGGGAGAGACCCAGTACTTC
v_call: TRBV14; clone_size: -; d_call: TRBD1; j_call: TRBJ1-2; cdr3_aa: CASSLTGTGKVRGYTF; cdr3_nt: TGTGCCAGCAGCCTTACCGGGACAGGGAAAGTCCGTGGCTACACCTTC
v_call: TRBV5-4; clone_size: -; d_call: -; j_call: TRBJ1-1; cdr3_aa: CASSLFVGAGTEAFF; cdr3_nt: TGTGCCAGCAGCTTGTTTGTGGGGGCTGGCACTGAAGCTTTCTTT
v_call: TRBV27; clone_size: -; d_call: -; j_call: TRBJ2-5; cdr3_aa: CASSQQRYRETQYF; cdr3_nt: TGTGCCAGCAGTCAACAGAGGTATAGAGAGACCCAGTACTTC
v_call: TRBV6-5; clone_size: few; d_call: -; j_call: TRBJ2-7; cdr3_aa: CASSYVWAAASYEQYF; cdr3_nt: TGTGCCAGCAGTTACGTGTGGGCCGCCGCTAGTTACGAGCAGTACTTC
v_call: TRBV27; clone_size: -; d_call: TRBD2; j_call: TRBJ2-7; cdr3_aa: CASSLYSGRYEQYF; cdr3_nt: TGTGCCAGCAGTCTGTATAGCGGGAGATACGAGCAGTACTTC
v_call: TRBV29-1; clone_size: -; d_call: -; j_call: TRBJ1-5; cdr3_aa: CSVGSGDQPQHF; cdr3_nt: TGCAGCGTTGGGTCAGGGGATCAGCCCCAGCATTTT
v_call: TRBV5-6; clone_size: -; d_call: TRBD2; j_call: TRBJ2-3; cdr3_aa: CASSPQLAGRITDTQYF; cdr3_nt: TGTGCCAGCAGCCCGCAACTAGCGGGGAGGATCACAGATACGCAGTATTTT
v_call: TRBV4-1; clone_size: -; d_call: TRBD1; j_call: TRBJ2-1; cdr3_aa: CASSHPRGTGRGHGNEQFF; cdr3_nt: TGCGCCAGCAGCCACCCCCGGGGGACAGGGAGGGGGCACGGCAATGAGCAGTTCTTC
v_call: TRBV5-1; clone_size: -; d_call: TRBD2; j_call: TRBJ2-5; cdr3_aa: CASSSGRGGQETQYF; cdr3_nt: TGCGCCAGCAGCTCCGGGAGGGGAGGGCAAGAGACCCAGTACTTC
v_call: TRBV19; clone_size: -; d_call: TRBD1; j_call: TRBJ1-2; cdr3_aa: CASSKWTGGEYGYTF; cdr3_nt: TGTGCCAGTAGTAAATGGACAGGAGGGGAATATGGCTACACCTTC
v_call: TRBV18; clone_size: -; d_call: -; j_call: TRBJ1-5; cdr3_aa: CASSGGNQPQHF; cdr3_nt: TGTGCCAGCTCAGGTGGCAATCAGCCCCAGCATTTT
v_call: TRBV7-7; clone_size: -; d_call: TRBD1; j_call: TRBJ1-1; cdr3_aa: CASRTNDRENTEAFF; cdr3_nt: TGTGCTAGCAGAACTAACGACAGGGAGAACACTGAAGCTTTCTTT
v_call: TRBV30; clone_size: once; d_call: TRBD1; j_call: TRBJ1-6; cdr3_aa: CAWTRTGPPYNSPLHF; cdr3_nt: TGTGCCTGGACTAGGACAGGGCCTCCCTATAATTCACCCCTCCACTTT
v_call: TRBV5-4; clone_size: -; d_call: TRBD2; j_call: TRBJ2-7; cdr3_aa: CASSSPLAGGSYEQYF; cdr3_nt: TGTGCCAGCAGCTCCCCATTAGCGGGAGGATCCTACGAGCAGTACTTC
v_call: TRBV7-3; clone_size: -; d_call: -; j_call: TRBJ2-2; cdr3_aa: CASSRRDTGELFF; cdr3_nt: TGTGCCAGCAGCCGCCGGGACACCGGGGAGCTGTTTTTT
v_call: TRBV16; clone_size: -; d_call: TRBD1; j_call: TRBJ2-5; cdr3_aa: CASSQFGRGSQETQYF; cdr3_nt: TGTGCCAGCAGCCAATTCGGCAGGGGGTCCCAAGAGACCCAGTACTTC
v_call: TRBV2; clone_size: -; d_call: TRBD1; j_call: TRBJ1-3; cdr3_aa: CASSEFGQGINTIYF; cdr3_nt: TGTGCCAGCAGTGAATTCGGACAGGGGATAAACACCATATATTTT
v_call: TRBV15; clone_size: -; d_call: -; j_call: TRBJ1-1; cdr3_aa: CATSSDSWKGAFF; cdr3_nt: TGTGCCACCAGCAGTGACAGTTGGAAGGGAGCTTTCTTT
v_call: TRBV5-1; clone_size: once; d_call: -; j_call: TRBJ2-5; cdr3_aa: CASSLMGSQETQYF; cdr3_nt: TGCGCCAGCAGCTTGATGGGGAGCCAAGAGACCCAGTACTTC
v_call: TRBV27; clone_size: -; d_call: TRBD1; j_call: TRBJ1-2; cdr3_aa: CASSRGTGSPFYGYTF; cdr3_nt: TGTGCCAGCAGCCGGGGGACAGGGTCCCCTTTCTATGGCTACACCTTC
v_call: TRBV5-6; clone_size: -; d_call: TRBD1; j_call: TRBJ1-6; cdr3_aa: CASSLGYRGGSPLHF; cdr3_nt: TGTGCCAGCAGCTTGGGGTACAGGGGGGGTTCACCCCTCCACTTT
v_call: TRBV2; clone_size: -; d_call: -; j_call: TRBJ1-3; cdr3_aa: CASSQTANSGNTIYF; cdr3_nt: TGTGCCAGCAGTCAGACAGCCAACTCTGGAAACACCATATATTTT
v_call: TRBV6-6; clone_size: once; d_call: TRBD1; j_call: TRBJ2-5; cdr3_aa: CASRPGQGYQETQYF; cdr3_nt: TGTGCCAGCAGGCCGGGACAGGGGTACCAAGAGACCCAGTACTTC
v_call: TRBV2; clone_size: few; d_call: TRBD1; j_call: TRBJ1-3; cdr3_aa: CASRRGQPGHSGNTIYF; cdr3_nt: TGTGCCAGCCGAAGGGGACAGCCGGGGCACTCTGGAAACACCATATATTTT
v_call: TRBV29-1; clone_size: -; d_call: TRBD2; j_call: TRBJ2-3; cdr3_aa: CSVASGPVDTQYF; cdr3_nt: TGCAGCGTAGCTAGCGGGCCGGTGGATACGCAGTATTTT
v_call: TRBV9; clone_size: -; d_call: -; j_call: TRBJ1-3; cdr3_aa: CASSVGAGIYSGNTIYF; cdr3_nt: TGTGCCAGCAGCGTAGGGGCAGGGATTTACTCTGGAAACACCATATATTTT
v_call: TRBV7-2; clone_size: -; d_call: -; j_call: TRBJ2-7; cdr3_aa: CASSLGLGVNYEQYF; cdr3_nt: TGTGCCAGCAGCCTCGGGTTGGGGGTAAACTACGAGCAGTACTTC
v_call: TRBV11-3; clone_size: once; d_call: TRBD2; j_call: TRBJ2-2; cdr3_aa: CASSQGLAANTGELFF; cdr3_nt: TGTGCCAGCAGCCAGGGACTAGCTGCGAACACCGGGGAGCTGTTTTTT
v_call: TRBV11-2; clone_size: once; d_call: -; j_call: TRBJ1-4; cdr3_aa: CASSPGRTWSEKLFF; cdr3_nt: TGTGCCAGCAGCCCTGGCCGAACCTGGAGTGAAAAACTGTTTTTT
v_call: TRBV5-1; clone_size: -; d_call: TRBD1; j_call: TRBJ1-3; cdr3_aa: CASRPTGAHWGVGNTIYF; cdr3_nt: TGCGCCAGCAGGCCGACAGGGGCCCATTGGGGTGTTGGAAACACCATATATTTT
v_call: TRBV5-1; clone_size: -; d_call: -; j_call: TRBJ1-6; cdr3_aa: CASSFSSGMNSPLHF; cdr3_nt: TGCGCCAGCAGCTTCTCATCGGGGATGAATTCACCCCTCCACTTT
v_call: TRBV29-1; clone_size: -; d_call: TRBD1; j_call: TRBJ1-1; cdr3_aa: CSVVTGGFTEAFF; cdr3_nt: TGCAGCGTTGTTACAGGGGGCTTCACTGAAGCTTTCTTT
v_call: TRBV5-5; clone_size: -; d_call: -; j_call: TRBJ1-2; cdr3_aa: CASGQRPGFGSGANYGYTF; cdr3_nt: TGTGCCAGCGGACAACGCCCCGGCTTTGGTTCCGGGGCTAACTATGGCTACACCTTC
v_call: TRBV18; clone_size: -; d_call: -; j_call: TRBJ1-1; cdr3_aa: CASSKRESTEAFF; cdr3_nt: TGTGCCAGCTCAAAGAGGGAGAGTACTGAAGCTTTCTTT
v_call: TRBV18; clone_size: -; d_call: TRBD1; j_call: TRBJ2-1; cdr3_aa: CASSPPPDRGENEQFF; cdr3_nt: TGTGCCAGCTCACCTCCGCCGGACAGGGGGGAGAATGAGCAGTTCTTC
v_call: TRBV30; clone_size: -; d_call: -; j_call: TRBJ1-6; cdr3_aa: CAWSVNNQSPLHF; cdr3_nt: TGTGCCTGGAGTGTTAATAATCAATCACCCCTCCACTTT
v_call: TRBV27; clone_size: -; d_call: -; j_call: TRBJ2-7; cdr3_aa: CASSPTRLESYEQYF; cdr3_nt: TGTGCCAGCAGTCCTACACGCCTGGAGTCCTACGAGCAGTACTTC
v_call: TRBV7-9; clone_size: -; d_call: -; j_call: TRBJ1-4; cdr3_aa: CASSYSGTGGEKLFF; cdr3_nt: TGTGCCAGCAGCTACTCTGGGACGGGAGGGGAAAAACTGTTTTTT
v_call: TRBV14; clone_size: -; d_call: -; j_call: TRBJ1-5; cdr3_aa: CASSQALWFSNQPQHF; cdr3_nt: TGTGCCAGCAGCCAAGCTCTTTGGTTTAGCAATCAGCCCCAGCATTTT
v_call: TRBV6-5; clone_size: -; d_call: TRBD1; j_call: TRBJ1-2; cdr3_aa: CASSYSGTGIYGYTF; cdr3_nt: TGTGCCAGCAGTTACTCAGGGACAGGGATATACGGCTACACCTTC
v_call: TRBV7-9; clone_size: -; d_call: TRBD2; j_call: TRBJ2-7; cdr3_aa: CASSLDILGGSGNYEQYF; cdr3_nt: TGTGCCAGCAGCTTAGATATCCTGGGAGGGAGCGGTAACTACGAGCAGTACTTC
v_call: TRBV10-3; clone_size: -; d_call: -; j_call: TRBJ1-6; cdr3_aa: CAIRDGINNSPLHF; cdr3_nt: TGTGCCATCAGGGACGGAATTAATAATTCACCCCTCCACTTT
v_call: TRBV30; clone_size: -; d_call: TRBD2; j_call: TRBJ2-3; cdr3_aa: CAWSGWTSGASSTDTQYF; cdr3_nt: TGTGCCTGGAGTGGCTGGACTAGCGGGGCCTCTAGCACAGATACGCAGTATTTT
v_call: TRBV5-1; clone_size: -; d_call: -; j_call: TRBJ2-5; cdr3_aa: CASKGGETQYF; cdr3_nt: TGCGCCAGCAAGGGGGGGGAGACCCAGTACTTC
v_call: TRBV7-2; clone_size: -; d_call: -; j_call: TRBJ1-2; cdr3_aa: CASSSRTANLYGYTF; cdr3_nt: TGTGCCAGCAGCTCCAGGACAGCGAACCTGTATGGCTACACCTTC
v_call: TRBV7-8; clone_size: -; d_call: -; j_call: TRBJ1-5; cdr3_aa: CASARQVEQPQHF; cdr3_nt: TGTGCCAGTGCAAGACAGGTTGAACAGCCCCAGCATTTT
v_call: TRBV30; clone_size: once; d_call: TRBD1; j_call: TRBJ2-1; cdr3_aa: CACHQGVEQFF; cdr3_nt: TGTGCCTGTCATCAGGGGGTTGAGCAGTTCTTC
v_call: TRBV6-5; clone_size: -; d_call: -; j_call: TRBJ1-6; cdr3_aa: CASSYGQGNSPLHF; cdr3_nt: TGTGCCAGCAGTTACGGGCAGGGAAATTCACCCCTCCACTTT